This passage covers 9 T cell receptor beta chains from one sample sequenced in a study of T cell responses to AZD1222 COVID-19 vaccine. Only in-frame clones appear in the TCRdb table, and some are missing; sequencing was by immunoSEQ multiplex PCR. This repertoire shows roughly 110,000 clones, around 92% found once; its top ten account for approximately 7%. Sequencing was performed on peripheral blood, taken on day 0 of AZD1222 vaccination. Receptor source: an adult in good health.

The chain employs TRBV7-2 and TRBJ2-2, with unresolved D. CDR3 size: 14 residues. V was cut by 3 bases and J by 4 bases, with 9 bases left in between. Germline assignment: CDR1 SGHTA and CDR2 FQGNSA. DNA of the CDR3: TGTGCCAGCAGCTTGGGTCGGGTCACCGGGGAGCTGTTTTTT. Translation gives CASSLGRVTGELFF.

Only a few counts were recorded for this clone. The chain joins TRBV7-2 to TRBJ1-2; 9 bases line up with TRBD1. With V trimmed by 1 base and J by 5 bases, 5 bases remained unmatched. Germline CDR1 reads SGHTA; CDR2 reads FQGNSA. This CDR3 is 15 amino acids long. CDR3 coding DNA: TGTGCCAGCAGCTTAGGGGACAGGGAAGGTTATGGCTACACCTTC. Translating it yields CASSLGDREGYGYTF.

V usage is TRBV27 and J usage is TRBJ1-1, with unresolved D. The CDR3 length is 12 residues. CDR1 and CDR2 from the germline V gene are MNHEY and SMNVEV (reference sequence). V was cut by 6 bases and J by 5 bases, with 10 bases left in between. The CDR3 reads CASSRPGTEAFF. For the CDR3, the DNA is TGTGCCAGCAGCCGACCGGGGACTGAAGCTTTCTTT.

This rearrangement joins TRBV23-1 to TRBJ2-7; 8 bases line up with TRBD1. TRBV23-1 is noted as an ORF with a role that remains uncertain. With V trimmed by 7 bases and J by 3 bases, 5 bases remained unmatched. CDR3 length: 13 amino acids. The CDR3 bases are TGCGCCAGCATTGGGACAGGTCTCTACGAGCAGTACTTC. This sequence encodes CASIGTGLYEQYF.

The rearrangement joins TRBV9 to TRBJ1-3, with 9 positions matching TRBD1. J lost 2 bases, V lost 0 bases, and 6 bases had no gene match. Germline V CDR1 and CDR2: SGDLS, YYNGEE. CDR3 size: 17 residues. CDR3 residues: CASSVVPQGATGNTIYF. CDR3 coding DNA: TGTGCCAGCAGCGTAGTTCCACAGGGGGCGACTGGAAACACCATATATTTT.

The V and J genes are TRBV28 and TRBJ1-6; tentative D call: TRBD1 (6 bases). Germline loops: CDR1 MDHEN, CDR2 SYDVKM. The CDR3 is made up of 17 amino acids. Trimming stripped 4 bases from V and 4 bases from J, with 17 bases between. The CDR3 loop is CASSSDRGGRYNSPLHF. DNA of the CDR3: TGTGCCAGCAGTTCTGATCGGGGGGGCCGATATAATTCACCCCTCCACTTT.

V gene TRBV21-1 combines with J gene TRBJ2-7; the table names TRBD2, a call not compared with the DNA. TRBV21-1 is a documented pseudogene. The CDR3 sequence is 16 residues long. The DNA of the CDR3 is TGTGCCAGCAGCAAATGGGGGCTAGCGGGAGTTCATGAGCAGTACTTC. Its protein product is CASSKWGLAGVHEQYF.

The chain uses TRBV19 and TRBJ1-5; 7 nucleotides agree with TRBD1. The germline gives CDR1 LNHDA, CDR2 SQIVND (reference sequence). V was pared by 5 bases and J by 2 bases, with 3 bases of the junction left unmatched. The CDR3 has 14 residues. DNA for the CDR3: TGTGCCAGTAGTTATACAGGGGGCAATCAGCCCCAGCATTTT. Translated: CASSYTGGNQPQHF.

The chain is built from TRBV2 and TRBJ2-5; TRBD1 agrees at 8 bases. Germline V lookup: CDR1 SNHLY, CDR2 FYNNEI. V lost 4 bases and J lost 3; bases outside the gene matches: 4. CDR3 size: 14 residues. The CDR3 reads CASSGQGRKETQYF. As DNA, the CDR3 is TGTGCCAGCAGTGGACAGGGGAGGAAAGAGACCCAGTACTTC.